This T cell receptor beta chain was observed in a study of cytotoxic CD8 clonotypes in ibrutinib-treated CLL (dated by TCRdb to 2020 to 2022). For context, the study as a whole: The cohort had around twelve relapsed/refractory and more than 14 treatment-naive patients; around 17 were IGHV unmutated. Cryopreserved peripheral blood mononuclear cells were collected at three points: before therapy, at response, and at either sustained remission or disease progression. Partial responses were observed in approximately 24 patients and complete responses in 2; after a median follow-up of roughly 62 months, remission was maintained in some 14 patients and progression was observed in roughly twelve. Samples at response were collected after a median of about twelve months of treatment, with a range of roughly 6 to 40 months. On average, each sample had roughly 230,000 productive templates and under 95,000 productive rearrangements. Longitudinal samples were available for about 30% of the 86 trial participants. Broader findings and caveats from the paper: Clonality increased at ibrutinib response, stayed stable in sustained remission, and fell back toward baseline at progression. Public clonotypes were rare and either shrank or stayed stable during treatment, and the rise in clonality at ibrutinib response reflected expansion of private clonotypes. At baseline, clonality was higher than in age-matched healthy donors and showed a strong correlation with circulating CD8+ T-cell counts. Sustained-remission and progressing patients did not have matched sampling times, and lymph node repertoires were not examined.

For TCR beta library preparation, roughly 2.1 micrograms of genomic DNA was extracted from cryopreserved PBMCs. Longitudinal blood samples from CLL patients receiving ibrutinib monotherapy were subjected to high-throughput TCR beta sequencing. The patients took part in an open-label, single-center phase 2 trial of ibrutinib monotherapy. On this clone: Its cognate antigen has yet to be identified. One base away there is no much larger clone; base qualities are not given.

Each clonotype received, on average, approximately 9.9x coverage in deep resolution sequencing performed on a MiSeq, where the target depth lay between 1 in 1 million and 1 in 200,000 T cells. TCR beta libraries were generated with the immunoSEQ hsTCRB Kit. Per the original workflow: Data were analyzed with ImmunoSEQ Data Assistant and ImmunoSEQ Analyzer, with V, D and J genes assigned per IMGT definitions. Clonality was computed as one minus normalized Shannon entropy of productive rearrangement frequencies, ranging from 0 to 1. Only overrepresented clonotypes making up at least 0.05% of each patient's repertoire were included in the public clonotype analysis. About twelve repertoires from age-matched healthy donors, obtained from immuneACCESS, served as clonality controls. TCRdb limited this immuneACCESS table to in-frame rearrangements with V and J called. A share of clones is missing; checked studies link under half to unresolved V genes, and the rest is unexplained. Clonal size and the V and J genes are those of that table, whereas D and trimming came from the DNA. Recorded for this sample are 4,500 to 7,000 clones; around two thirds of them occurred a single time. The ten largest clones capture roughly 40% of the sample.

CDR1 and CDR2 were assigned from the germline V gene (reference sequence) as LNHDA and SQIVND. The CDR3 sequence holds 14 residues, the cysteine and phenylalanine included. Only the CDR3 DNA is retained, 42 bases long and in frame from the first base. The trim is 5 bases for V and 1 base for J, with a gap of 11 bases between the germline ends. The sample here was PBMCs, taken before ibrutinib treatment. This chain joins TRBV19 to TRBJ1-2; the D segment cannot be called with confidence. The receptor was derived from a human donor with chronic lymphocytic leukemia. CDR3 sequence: CASSPSTNNYGYTF. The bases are TGTGCCAGTAGTCCGTCAACAAATAACTATGGCTACACCTTC.